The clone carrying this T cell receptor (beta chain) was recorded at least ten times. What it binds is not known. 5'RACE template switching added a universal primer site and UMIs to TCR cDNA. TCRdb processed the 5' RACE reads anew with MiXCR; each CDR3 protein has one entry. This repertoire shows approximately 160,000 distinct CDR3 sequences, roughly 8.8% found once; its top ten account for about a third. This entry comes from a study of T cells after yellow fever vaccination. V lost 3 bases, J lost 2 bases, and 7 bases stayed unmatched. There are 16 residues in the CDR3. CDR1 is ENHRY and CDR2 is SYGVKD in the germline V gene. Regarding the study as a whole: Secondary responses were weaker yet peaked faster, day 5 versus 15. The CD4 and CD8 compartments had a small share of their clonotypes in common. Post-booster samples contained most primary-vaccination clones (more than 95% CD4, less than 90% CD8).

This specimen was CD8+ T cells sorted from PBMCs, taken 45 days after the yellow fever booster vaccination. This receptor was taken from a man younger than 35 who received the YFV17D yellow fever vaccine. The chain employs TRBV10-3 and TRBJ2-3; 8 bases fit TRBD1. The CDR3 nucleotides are TGTGCCATCAGTGAAGACAGGGGTCTTCTCACAGATACGCAGTATTTT. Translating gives CAISEDRGLLTDTQYF.